The subject of this entry is one T cell receptor (beta chain). This specimen belongs to a study of blood T cell repertoires in COVID-19. The germline V gene encodes CDR1 LGHNT and CDR2 FRNRAP. This CDR3 is 16 amino acids long. Losses at the gene ends were 0 bases for V and 3 bases for J; bases not matched to a gene: 4. Original methodology: Estimated nucleated cell counts came from reference gene primer amplification. Profiled with immunoSEQ multiplex PCR; TCRdb holds only in-frame clones, not every one. The V and J calls and clone size were taken over from that table, and D and trimming were inferred from the DNA. The sample has fewer than 400,000 clones; about 83% are singletons. Across 20 to 25 US areas, participants ranged in age from about 18 to 89 years.

This chain connects TRBV12-5 to TRBJ2-7; 11 bases map to TRBD1. Material for sequencing was PBMCs or T cells enriched from blood (not recorded which). This sequence originates from a woman in her forties or fifties who had recovered from COVID-19. The CDR3 nucleotides are TGTGCTAGTGGTTTGGTATTGGGGACAGGGGGCTACGAGCAGTACTTC. This gives the protein CASGLVLGTGGYEQYF.